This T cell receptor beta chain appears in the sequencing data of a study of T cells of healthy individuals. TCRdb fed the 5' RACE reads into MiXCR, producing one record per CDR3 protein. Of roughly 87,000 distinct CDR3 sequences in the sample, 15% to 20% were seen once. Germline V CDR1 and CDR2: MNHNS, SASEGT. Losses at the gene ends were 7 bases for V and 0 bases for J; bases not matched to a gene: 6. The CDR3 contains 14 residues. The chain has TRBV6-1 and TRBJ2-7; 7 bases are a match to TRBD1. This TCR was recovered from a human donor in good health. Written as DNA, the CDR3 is TGTGCCAGCACCCAAGACAGGGACTCCTACGAGCAGTACTTC. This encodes CASTQDRDSYEQYF.